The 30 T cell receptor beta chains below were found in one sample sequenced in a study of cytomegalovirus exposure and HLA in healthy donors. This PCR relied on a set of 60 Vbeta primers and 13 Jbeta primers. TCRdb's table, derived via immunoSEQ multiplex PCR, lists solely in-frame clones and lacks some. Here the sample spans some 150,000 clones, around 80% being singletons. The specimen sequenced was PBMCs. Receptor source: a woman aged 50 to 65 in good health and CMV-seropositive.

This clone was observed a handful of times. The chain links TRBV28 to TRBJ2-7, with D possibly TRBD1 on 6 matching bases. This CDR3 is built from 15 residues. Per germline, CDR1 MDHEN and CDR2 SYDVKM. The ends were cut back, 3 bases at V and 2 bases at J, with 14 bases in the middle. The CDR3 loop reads CASSFRGPSPYEQYF. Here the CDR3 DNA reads TGTGCCAGCAGTTTCAGGGGACCGTCCCCCTACGAGCAGTACTTC.

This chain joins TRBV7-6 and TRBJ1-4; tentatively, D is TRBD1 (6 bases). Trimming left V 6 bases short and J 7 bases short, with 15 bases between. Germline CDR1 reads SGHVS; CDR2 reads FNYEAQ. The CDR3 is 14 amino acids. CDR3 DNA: TGTGCCAGCAGTTCCCGGCAGGGGAGTGAAAAACTGTTTTTT. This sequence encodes CASSSRQGSEKLFF.

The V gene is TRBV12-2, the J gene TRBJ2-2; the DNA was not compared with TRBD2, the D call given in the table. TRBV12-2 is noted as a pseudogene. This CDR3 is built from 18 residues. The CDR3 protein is CASRLEEGLDYNTGELFF. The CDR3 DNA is TGTGCAAGTCGCTTAGAAGAGGGACTAGATTATAACACCGGGGAGCTGTTTTTT.

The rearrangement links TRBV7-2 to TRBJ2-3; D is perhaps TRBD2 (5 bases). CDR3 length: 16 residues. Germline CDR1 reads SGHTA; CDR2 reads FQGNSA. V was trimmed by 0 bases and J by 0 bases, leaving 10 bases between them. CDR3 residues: CASSLAAGSSTDTQYF. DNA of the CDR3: TGTGCCAGCAGCTTAGCTGCGGGTTCTAGCACAGATACGCAGTATTTT.

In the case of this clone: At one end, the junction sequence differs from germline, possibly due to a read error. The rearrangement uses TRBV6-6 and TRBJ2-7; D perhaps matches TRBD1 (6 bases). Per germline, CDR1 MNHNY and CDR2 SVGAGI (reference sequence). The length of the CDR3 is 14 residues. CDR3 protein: CASSLQGSRSEEYF. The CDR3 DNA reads TGTGCCAGCAGTTTACAGGGCTCCCGATCCGAGGAGTACTTC.

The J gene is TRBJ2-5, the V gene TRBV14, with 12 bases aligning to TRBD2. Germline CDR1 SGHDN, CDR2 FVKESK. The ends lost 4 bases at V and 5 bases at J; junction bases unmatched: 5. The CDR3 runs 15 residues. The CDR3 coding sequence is TGTGCCAGCAGCCCCTGGACTAGCGGGGTGGAGACCCAGTACTTC. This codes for CASSPWTSGVETQYF. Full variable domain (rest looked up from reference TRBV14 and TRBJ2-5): EAGVTQFPSHSVIEKGQTVTLRCDPISGHDNLYWYRRVMGKEIKFLLHFVKESKQDESGMPNNRFLAERTGGTYSTLKVQPAELEDSGVYFCASSPWTSGVETQYFGPGTRLLVL.

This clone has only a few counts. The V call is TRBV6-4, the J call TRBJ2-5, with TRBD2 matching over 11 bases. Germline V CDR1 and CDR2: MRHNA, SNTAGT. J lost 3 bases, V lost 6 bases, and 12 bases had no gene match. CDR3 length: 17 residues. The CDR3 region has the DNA TGTGCCAGCAGGAAACCCTTTAGCGGGGGGGGGAAAGAGACCCAGTACTTC. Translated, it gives CASRKPFSGGGKETQYF.

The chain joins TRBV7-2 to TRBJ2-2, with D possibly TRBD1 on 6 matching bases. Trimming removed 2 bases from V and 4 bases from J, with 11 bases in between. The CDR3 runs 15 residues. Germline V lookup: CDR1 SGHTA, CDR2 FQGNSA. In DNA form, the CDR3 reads TGTGCCAGCAGCTTACAGGGGTCGGTCACCGGGGAGCTGTTTTTT. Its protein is CASSLQGSVTGELFF. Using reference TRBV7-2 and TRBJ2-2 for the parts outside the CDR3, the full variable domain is GAGVSQSPSNKVTEKGKDVELRCDPISGHTALYWYRQSLGQGLEFLIYFQGNSAPDKSGLPSDRFSAERTGGSVSTLTIQRTQQEDSAVYLCASSLQGSVTGELFFGEGSRLTVL.

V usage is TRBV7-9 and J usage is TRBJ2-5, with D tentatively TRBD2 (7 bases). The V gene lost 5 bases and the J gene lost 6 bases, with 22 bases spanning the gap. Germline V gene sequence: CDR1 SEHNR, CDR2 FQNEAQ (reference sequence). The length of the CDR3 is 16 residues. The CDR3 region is CASSTMKGGPVKTQYF. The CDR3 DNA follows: TGTGCCAGCAGCACAATGAAGGGGGGGCCGGTAAAGACCCAGTACTTC.

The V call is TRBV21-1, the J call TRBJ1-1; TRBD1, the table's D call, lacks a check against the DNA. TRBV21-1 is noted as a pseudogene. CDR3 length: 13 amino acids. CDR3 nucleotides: TGTGCCAGCAGCAGCAAACAGGGGGCGGGGGCTTTCTTT. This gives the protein CASSSKQGAGAFF.

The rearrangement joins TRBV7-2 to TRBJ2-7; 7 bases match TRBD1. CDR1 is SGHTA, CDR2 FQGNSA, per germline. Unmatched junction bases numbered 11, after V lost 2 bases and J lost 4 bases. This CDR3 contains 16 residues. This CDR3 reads CASSLSTGEISYEQYF. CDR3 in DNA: TGTGCCAGCAGCTTATCAACAGGGGAGATCTCTTACGAGCAGTACTTC.

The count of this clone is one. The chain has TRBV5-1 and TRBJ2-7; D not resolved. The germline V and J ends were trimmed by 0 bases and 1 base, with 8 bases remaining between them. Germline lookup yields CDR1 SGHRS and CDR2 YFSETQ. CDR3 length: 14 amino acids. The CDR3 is CASSLVPTSYEQYF. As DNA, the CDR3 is TGCGCCAGCAGCTTGGTGCCGACTTCCTACGAGCAGTACTTC.

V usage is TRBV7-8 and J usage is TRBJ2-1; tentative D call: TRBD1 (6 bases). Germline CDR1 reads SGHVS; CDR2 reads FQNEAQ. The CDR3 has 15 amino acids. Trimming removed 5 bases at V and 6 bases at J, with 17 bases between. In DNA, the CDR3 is TGTGCCAGCAGCCTTCAACAGGGTTCTGGCAATGAGCAGTTCTTC. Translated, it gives CASSLQQGSGNEQFF.

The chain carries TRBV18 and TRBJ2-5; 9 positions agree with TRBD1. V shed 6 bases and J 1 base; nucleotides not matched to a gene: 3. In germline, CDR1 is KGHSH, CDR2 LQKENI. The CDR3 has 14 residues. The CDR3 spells CASSGQGPQETQYF. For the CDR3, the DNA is TGTGCCAGCTCCGGACAGGGGCCCCAAGAGACCCAGTACTTC.

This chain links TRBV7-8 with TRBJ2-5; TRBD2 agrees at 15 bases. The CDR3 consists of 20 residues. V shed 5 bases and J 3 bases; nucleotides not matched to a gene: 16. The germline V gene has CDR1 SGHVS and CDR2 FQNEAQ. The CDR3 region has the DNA TGTGCCAGCAGCCCCTACCCTGGACTAGCGGGAGGGCCCGCTGAAGAGACCCAGTACTTC. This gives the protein CASSPYPGLAGGPAEETQYF.

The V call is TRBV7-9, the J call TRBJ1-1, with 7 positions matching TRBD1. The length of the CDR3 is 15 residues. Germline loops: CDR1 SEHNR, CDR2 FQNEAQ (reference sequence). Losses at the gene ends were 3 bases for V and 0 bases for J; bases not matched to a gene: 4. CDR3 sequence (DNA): TGTGCCAGCAGCTTTGGGGACAGCATGAACACTGAAGCTTTCTTT. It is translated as CASSFGDSMNTEAFF.

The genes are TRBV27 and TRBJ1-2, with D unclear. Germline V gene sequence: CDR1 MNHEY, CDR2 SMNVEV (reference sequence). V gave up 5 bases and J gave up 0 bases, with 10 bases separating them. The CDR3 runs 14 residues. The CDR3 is CASSHDGANYGYTF. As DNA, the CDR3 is TGTGCCAGCAGTCACGACGGAGCTAACTATGGCTACACCTTC.

The CDR3 spells CAISGARTSAVENIQYF. DNA of the CDR3: TGTGCCATCAGTGGGGCGCGGACTAGCGCGGTCGAAAACATTCAGTACTTC. The J gene is TRBJ2-4, the V gene TRBV10-3, with 9 nucleotides matching TRBD2. Germline CDR1 reads ENHRY; CDR2 reads SYGVKD. This CDR3 comprises 17 residues. V trimming: 4 bases; J trimming: 5 bases; junction bases outside the gene matches: 12.

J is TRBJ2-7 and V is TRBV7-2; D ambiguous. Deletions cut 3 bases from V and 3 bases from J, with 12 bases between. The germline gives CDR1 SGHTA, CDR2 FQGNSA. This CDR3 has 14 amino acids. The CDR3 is CASSLQSQFYEQYF. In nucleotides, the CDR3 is TGTGCCAGCAGCTTGCAATCCCAGTTCTACGAGCAGTACTTC.

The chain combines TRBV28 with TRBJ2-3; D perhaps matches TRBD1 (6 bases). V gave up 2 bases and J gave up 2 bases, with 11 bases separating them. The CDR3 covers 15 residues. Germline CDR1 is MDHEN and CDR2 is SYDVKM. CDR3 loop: CASSLNGQPTDTQYF. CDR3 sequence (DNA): TGTGCCAGCAGTTTAAACGGACAGCCCACAGATACGCAGTATTTT.

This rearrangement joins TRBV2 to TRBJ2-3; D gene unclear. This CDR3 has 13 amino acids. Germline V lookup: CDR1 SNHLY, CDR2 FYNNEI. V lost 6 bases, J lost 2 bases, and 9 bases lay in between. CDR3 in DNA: TGTGCCAGCAGCAGACATTTCACAGATACGCAGTATTTT. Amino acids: CASSRHFTDTQYF.

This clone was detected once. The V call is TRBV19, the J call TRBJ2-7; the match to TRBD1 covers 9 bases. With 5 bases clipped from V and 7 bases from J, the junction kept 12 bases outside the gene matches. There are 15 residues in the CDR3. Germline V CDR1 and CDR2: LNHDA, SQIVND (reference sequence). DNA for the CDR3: TGTGCCAGTAGTCCGACGTTGGGACAGGGAGGAGAGCAGTACTTC. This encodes CASSPTLGQGGEQYF.

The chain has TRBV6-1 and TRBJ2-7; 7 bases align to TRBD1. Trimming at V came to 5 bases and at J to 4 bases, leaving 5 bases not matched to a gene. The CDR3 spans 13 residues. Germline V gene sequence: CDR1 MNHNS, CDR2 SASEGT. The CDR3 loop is CASSLRQGYEQYF. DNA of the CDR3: TGTGCCAGCAGTTTACGACAGGGTTACGAGCAGTACTTC.

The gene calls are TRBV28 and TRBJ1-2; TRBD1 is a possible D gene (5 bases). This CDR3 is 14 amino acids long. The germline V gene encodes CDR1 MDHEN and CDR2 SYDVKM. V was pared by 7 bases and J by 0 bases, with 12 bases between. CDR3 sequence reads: CASIPPGANYGYTF. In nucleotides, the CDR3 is TGTGCCAGCATTCCACCGGGGGCTAACTATGGCTACACCTTC.

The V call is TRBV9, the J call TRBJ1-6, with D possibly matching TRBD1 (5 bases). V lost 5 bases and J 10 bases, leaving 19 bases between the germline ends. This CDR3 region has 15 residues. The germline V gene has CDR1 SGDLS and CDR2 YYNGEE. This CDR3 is CASSATGDGGSPLHF. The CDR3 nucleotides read TGTGCCAGCAGTGCGACCGGGGACGGGGGATCACCCCTCCACTTT.

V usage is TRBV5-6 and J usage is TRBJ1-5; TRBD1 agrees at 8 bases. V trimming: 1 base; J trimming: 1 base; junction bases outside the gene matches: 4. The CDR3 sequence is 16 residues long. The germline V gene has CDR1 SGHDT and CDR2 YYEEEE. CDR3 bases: TGTGCCAGCAGCTTGCGCAGGGGGCTCAGCAATCAGCCCCAGCATTTT. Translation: CASSLRRGLSNQPQHF.

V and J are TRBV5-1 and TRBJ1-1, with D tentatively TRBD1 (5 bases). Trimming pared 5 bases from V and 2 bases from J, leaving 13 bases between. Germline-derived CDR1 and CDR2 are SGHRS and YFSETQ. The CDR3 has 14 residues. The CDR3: CASSDQGSNTEAFF. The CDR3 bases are TGCGCCAGCAGTGACCAGGGATCCAACACTGAAGCTTTCTTT.

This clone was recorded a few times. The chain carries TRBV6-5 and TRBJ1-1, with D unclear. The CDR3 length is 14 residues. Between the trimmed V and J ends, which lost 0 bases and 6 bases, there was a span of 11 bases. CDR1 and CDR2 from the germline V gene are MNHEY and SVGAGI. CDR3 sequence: CASSYSRKESEAFF. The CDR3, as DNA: TGTGCCAGCAGTTACTCGAGGAAGGAATCTGAAGCTTTCTTT.

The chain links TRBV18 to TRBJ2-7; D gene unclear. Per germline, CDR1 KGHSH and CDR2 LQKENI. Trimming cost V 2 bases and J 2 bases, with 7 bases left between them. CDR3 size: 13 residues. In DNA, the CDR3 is TGTGCCAGCTCACCATCCTCAGCCTACGAGCAGTACTTC. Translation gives CASSPSSAYEQYF.

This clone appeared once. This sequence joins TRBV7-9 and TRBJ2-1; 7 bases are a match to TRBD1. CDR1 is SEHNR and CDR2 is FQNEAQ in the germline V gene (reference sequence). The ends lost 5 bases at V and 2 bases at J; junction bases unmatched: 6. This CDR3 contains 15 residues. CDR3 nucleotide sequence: TGTGCCAGCAGCCCGGACAGGTTCACCTACAATGAGCAGTTCTTC. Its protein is CASSPDRFTYNEQFF.